These T cell receptor beta chains were read from a single sample in a study of OX40 agonist ivuxolimab in advanced cancers. Only in-frame clones appear in the TCRdb table, and some are missing; sequencing was by immunoSEQ multiplex PCR. Of around 110,000 clones listed, around 93% are singletons. The sequenced sample was CD4+ or CD8+ T cells sorted from blood, obtained in a trial of the OX40 agonist ivuxolimab. These TCRs come from an adult with an advanced solid tumor such as melanoma, head and neck, liver or kidney cancer. Each CDR3 is given with its conserved first and last residue. D genes are given only for firm matches. A clone size is listed for some rows: how often the clone was seen (once, few, many), or a class if it is expanded.

J gene: TRBJ2-1
D gene: NA
V gene: TRBV27
clone size: once
CDR3 protein: CASSSPLVGAENEQFF
CDR3 DNA: TGTGCCAGCAGTTCTCCCCTAGTCGGGGCAGAAAATGAGCAGTTCTTC

J gene: TRBJ1-2
D gene: NA
V gene: TRBV21-1
clone size: NA
CDR3 protein: CASSNRSYGYTF
CDR3 DNA: TGTGCCAGCAGCAACCGGAGCTATGGCTACACCTTC

J gene: TRBJ2-5
D gene: NA
V gene: TRBV6-6
clone size: NA
CDR3 protein: CASSYSWQEKETQYF
CDR3 DNA: TGTGCCAGCAGTTACTCTTGGCAGGAAAAAGAGACCCAGTACTTC

J gene: TRBJ1-1
D gene: NA
V gene: TRBV18
clone size: NA
CDR3 protein: CASSPPVRGSLGNTEAFF
CDR3 DNA: TGTGCCAGCTCACCACCGGTCAGGGGCAGCTTAGGGAACACTGAAGCTTTCTTT

J gene: TRBJ2-2
D gene: NA
V gene: TRBV11-2
clone size: NA
CDR3 protein: CASSLDRAGAGELFF
CDR3 DNA: TGTGCCAGCAGCTTAGATAGGGCTGGGGCCGGGGAGCTGTTTTTT

J gene: TRBJ2-3
D gene: NA
V gene: TRBV7-2
clone size: NA
CDR3 protein: CASSLGTSPDTQYF
CDR3 DNA: TGTGCCAGCAGCTTAGGTACTAGCCCGGATACGCAGTATTTT

J gene: TRBJ2-2
D gene: NA
V gene: TRBV6-6
clone size: NA
CDR3 protein: CASSYVRSGTGELFF
CDR3 DNA: TGTGCCAGCAGTTACGTGCGGAGCGGCACCGGGGAGCTGTTTTTT

J gene: TRBJ1-2
D gene: TRBD1
V gene: TRBV19
clone size: NA
CDR3 protein: CASSPTRGPANYGYTF
CDR3 DNA: TGTGCCAGTAGTCCAACCAGGGGGCCGGCTAACTATGGCTACACCTTC

J gene: TRBJ1-4
D gene: NA
V gene: TRBV5-6
clone size: NA
CDR3 protein: CASSLLGRSTNEKLFF
CDR3 DNA: TGTGCCAGCAGCTTGCTAGGGAGGTCTACTAATGAAAAACTGTTTTTT

J gene: TRBJ2-6
D gene: NA
V gene: TRBV6-5
clone size: NA
CDR3 protein: CASSYMGGRGANVLTF
CDR3 DNA: TGTGCCAGCAGTTATATGGGGGGGCGCGGTGCCAACGTCCTGACTTTC

J gene: TRBJ2-1
D gene: TRBD2
V gene: TRBV2
clone size: NA
CDR3 protein: CASRMTSVNEQFF
CDR3 DNA: TGTGCCAGCAGGATGACTAGCGTCAATGAGCAGTTCTTC

J gene: TRBJ1-2
D gene: NA
V gene: TRBV28
clone size: NA
CDR3 protein: CASSLSGVWRGGYTF
CDR3 DNA: TGTGCCAGCAGTTTATCGGGGGTATGGAGGGGAGGCTACACCTTC

J gene: TRBJ2-1
D gene: NA
V gene: TRBV7-9
clone size: NA
CDR3 protein: CASSLSGGDEQFF
CDR3 DNA: TGTGCCAGCAGCTTATCAGGGGGGGATGAGCAGTTCTTC

J gene: TRBJ1-2
D gene: TRBD1
V gene: TRBV6-6
clone size: NA
CDR3 protein: CASSQDRGNGYTF
CDR3 DNA: TGTGCCAGCAGTCAGGACAGGGGTAATGGCTACACCTTC

J gene: TRBJ2-3
D gene: TRBD1
V gene: TRBV7-9
clone size: NA
CDR3 protein: CASSYSIGTAFTDTQYF
CDR3 DNA: TGTGCCAGCAGCTACTCTATCGGGACAGCATTTACAGATACGCAGTATTTT

J gene: TRBJ1-1
D gene: NA
V gene: TRBV20-1
clone size: NA
CDR3 protein: CSLGRAEAFF
CDR3 DNA: TGCAGTTTGGGTAGGGCTGAAGCTTTCTTT

J gene: TRBJ2-1
D gene: TRBD1
V gene: TRBV28
clone size: NA
CDR3 protein: CASSTGTGEYEQFF
CDR3 DNA: TGTGCCAGCAGTACCGGGACAGGGGAATATGAGCAGTTCTTC

J gene: TRBJ1-2
D gene: NA
V gene: TRBV19
clone size: NA
CDR3 protein: CASSAGTAGGYTF
CDR3 DNA: TGTGCCAGTAGTGCCGGGACGGCTGGTGGCTACACCTTC

J gene: TRBJ2-7
D gene: NA
V gene: TRBV11-2
clone size: NA
CDR3 protein: CASSLEEVGSYEQYF
CDR3 DNA: TGTGCCAGCAGCTTAGAAGAGGTAGGCTCCTACGAGCAGTACTTC

J gene: TRBJ2-3
D gene: NA
V gene: TRBV2
clone size: NA
CDR3 protein: CASSGAGAVTDTQYF
CDR3 DNA: TGTGCCAGCAGTGGTGCAGGGGCGGTCACAGATACGCAGTATTTT

J gene: TRBJ1-2
D gene: TRBD1
V gene: TRBV6-6
clone size: NA
CDR3 protein: CASSPPQGIPRGYTF
CDR3 DNA: TGTGCCAGCAGTCCCCCACAGGGGATCCCCAGGGGCTACACCTTC

J gene: TRBJ2-7
D gene: TRBD1
V gene: TRBV5-5
clone size: NA
CDR3 protein: CASSLQGAETYEQYF
CDR3 DNA: TGTGCCAGCAGCTTACAGGGGGCAGAAACCTACGAGCAGTACTTC

J gene: TRBJ2-5
D gene: TRBD2
V gene: TRBV15
clone size: NA
CDR3 protein: CATSRDRAGTKETQYF
CDR3 DNA: TGTGCCACCAGCAGAGATCGGGCGGGGACTAAAGAGACCCAGTACTTC

J gene: TRBJ2-5
D gene: NA
V gene: TRBV5-4
clone size: NA
CDR3 protein: CASSPSTAPQETQYF
CDR3 DNA: TGTGCCAGCAGCCCCTCGACAGCACCTCAAGAGACCCAGTACTTC

J gene: TRBJ1-2
D gene: NA
V gene: TRBV5-6
clone size: once
CDR3 protein: CASSLRGLGGYTF
CDR3 DNA: TGTGCCAGCAGCTTAAGGGGATTAGGGGGCTACACCTTC

J gene: TRBJ2-5
D gene: NA
V gene: TRBV19
clone size: NA
CDR3 protein: CASSISNRQETQYF
CDR3 DNA: TGTGCCAGTAGTATATCTAACAGGCAAGAGACCCAGTACTTC

J gene: TRBJ2-3
D gene: NA
V gene: TRBV2
clone size: NA
CDR3 protein: CASRGGRTDTQYF
CDR3 DNA: TGTGCCAGCAGAGGGGGGAGGACAGATACGCAGTATTTT

J gene: TRBJ2-2
D gene: TRBD2
V gene: TRBV19
clone size: NA
CDR3 protein: CASSTGGTVNTGELFF
CDR3 DNA: TGTGCCAGTAGTACGGGGGGGACGGTGAACACCGGGGAGCTGTTTTTT